The 2 T cell receptor beta chains presented below share a single source sample, sequenced in a study of early T cells in non-severe SARS-CoV-2 infection. TCRdb reprocessed the 5' RACE reads with MiXCR, giving one entry per CDR3 protein. The data hold approximately 98,000 distinct CDR3 sequences, with 9% to 13% observed a single time. Material for sequencing was whole blood. These receptors were taken from an adult who was a healthcare worker with PCR-confirmed SARS-CoV-2 infection or an uninfected control (not recorded which).

In this sample, this clonotype turned up many times. The chain links TRBV12-3 or TRBV12-4 to TRBJ2-7; tentative D call: TRBD2 (5 bases). V was clipped by 5 bases and J by 5 bases, with 7 bases between them. There are 11 residues in the CDR3. CDR3: CASSRGHEQYF. The DNA for the CDR3 is TGTGCCAGCAGTAGAGGGCACGAGCAGTACTTC.

This clonotype was recorded at least ten times. CDR3 coding DNA: TGTGCCAGCAGACTCCGGGACAACCTCTACGAGCAGTACTTC. Its protein is CASRLRDNLYEQYF. This chain uses TRBV2 with TRBJ2-7; D perhaps matches TRBD1 (6 bases). This CDR3 region has 14 residues. V was shortened by 6 bases and J by 3 bases, with 15 bases between the two germline ends. The V gene's germline CDR1 is SNHLY and CDR2 FYNNEI.